This T cell receptor (beta chain) is drawn from a study of blood T cell repertoires in COVID-19. Sequencing used immunoSEQ multiplex PCR; TCRdb keeps in-frame clones, though not all of them. The sample holds hundreds of thousands of clones, 80% to 90% seen once. The ends were cut back, 1 base at V and 4 bases at J, with 7 bases in the middle. The CDR3 consists of 13 residues. Material: PBMCs or T cells enriched from blood (not recorded which). The genes are TRBV12-3 or TRBV12-4 and TRBJ1-2; D not certain. This clonotype was obtained from a man aged 30 to 39 who had recovered from COVID-19. The CDR3 is CASSLGATYGYTF. As DNA, the CDR3 is TGTGCCAGCAGTTTAGGGGCAACCTATGGCTACACCTTC.